The 21 T cell receptor beta chains given below trace back to one sample, sequenced in a study of Tregs in tolerant kidney transplant recipients. Recipients received nonmyeloablative bone marrow transplants from related graft donors, with transient mixed chimerism. TCRdb's table, derived via immunoSEQ multiplex PCR, lists solely in-frame clones and lacks some. The sample has around 50,000 clones, about nine tenths seen once. This sample comprised CD8+ T cells from blood (PBMCs), obtained 24 months after the transplant. The origin of the receptors is a human patient who received a combined kidney and bone marrow transplant. Among the T cells, some may be from the graft donor.

This sequence joins TRBV5-6 and TRBJ2-1, with 10 positions matching TRBD2. V was pared by 3 bases and J by 12 bases, with 15 bases of the junction left unmatched. CDR1 and CDR2 from the germline V gene are SGHDT and YYEEEE. CDR3 length equals 16 residues. This CDR3 reads CASSCPTSGPDEWQFF. The CDR3 DNA follows: TGTGCCAGCAGCTGCCCGACTAGCGGGCCCGACGAGTGGCAGTTCTTC. The whole variable domain, remainder taken from reference TRBV5-6 and TRBJ2-1, is DAGVTQSPTHLIKTRGQQVTLRCSPKSGHDTVSWYQQALGQGPQFIFQYYEEEERQRGNFPDRFSGHQFPNYSSELNVNALLLGDSALYLCASSCPTSGPDEWQFFGPGTRLTVL.

V usage is TRBV18 and J usage is TRBJ1-1, with D possibly TRBD1 on 6 matching bases. The CDR3 covers 15 residues. V lost 0 bases and J lost 2, with 10 bases in between. The germline gives CDR1 KGHSH, CDR2 LQKENI. The CDR3 sequence is CASSPPAGDNTEAFF. In DNA, the CDR3 is TGTGCCAGCTCACCACCGGCAGGGGATAACACTGAAGCTTTCTTT.

This clone was detected only a few times. V is TRBV5-6 and J is TRBJ2-1, with no clear D. V gave up 0 bases and J gave up 2 bases, with 6 bases separating them. There are 14 residues in the CDR3. Germline V gene data show CDR1 as SGHDT and CDR2 as YYEEEE. CDR3 residues: CASSLDLAYNEQFF. CDR3 DNA sequence: TGTGCCAGCAGCTTGGACTTAGCCTACAATGAGCAGTTCTTC.

The V call is TRBV29-1, the J call TRBJ2-3, with 8 bases that match TRBD2. The V gene end was trimmed by 4 bases and the J gene end by 0 bases; junction bases not matched to a gene: 6. Germline loops: CDR1 SQVTM, CDR2 ANQGSEA. The CDR3 loop spans 15 amino acids. The CDR3 bases are TGCAGCGTTGGGCGGCGGGGGGCTAGCACAGATACGCAGTATTTT. It is translated as CSVGRRGASTDTQYF.

The rearrangement joins TRBV7-9 to TRBJ2-7; D unclear. V gave up 2 bases and J gave up 4 bases, with 9 bases separating them. The CDR3 consists of 13 residues. Germline V gene lookup returns CDR1 SEHNR and CDR2 FQNEAQ (reference sequence). This CDR3 is CASSLIPFYEQYF. CDR3 coding DNA: TGTGCCAGCAGCTTAATCCCCTTTTACGAGCAGTACTTC.

The chain has TRBV19 and TRBJ2-1, with TRBD2 matching 10 bases. This CDR3 has 15 amino acids. CDR1 and CDR2 from the germline V gene are LNHDA and SQIVND (reference sequence). V gave up 3 bases and J gave up 4 bases; unmatched junction bases: 3. The CDR3 reads CASSMTSGLYNEQFF. CDR3 coding DNA: TGTGCCAGTAGTATGACTAGCGGGCTATACAATGAGCAGTTCTTC.

The chain combines TRBV6-7 with TRBJ1-4; 7 bases match TRBD1. TRBV6-7 is an open reading frame whose function is uncertain. The V gene end was trimmed by 2 bases and the J gene end by 2 bases; junction bases not matched to a gene: 11. The CDR3 loop spans 18 amino acids. CDR3 DNA: TGTGCCAGCAGTTACGATTCACAGGGGAAGGGTACTAATGAAAAACTGTTTTTT. This gives the protein CASSYDSQGKGTNEKLFF.

As regards this clone: The same CDR3 arises from other DNA sequences in this sample as well. V gene TRBV14 combines with J gene TRBJ1-6, with 7 nucleotides matching TRBD1. The CDR3 runs 15 residues. The J segment lost 7 bases and the V segment lost 5 bases, leaving 8 bases of the junction unmatched. The germline V gene encodes CDR1 SGHDN and CDR2 FVKESK. The CDR3 is CASSWGQWRNSPLHF. The CDR3 DNA sequence: TGTGCCAGCAGCTGGGGACAGTGGAGAAATTCACCCCTCCACTTT.

The chain has TRBV7-9 and TRBJ2-1; TRBD2 might be the D (6 bases). V lost 2 bases, J lost 5 bases, and 16 bases lay in between. CDR1 is SEHNR and CDR2 is FQNEAQ in the germline V gene (reference sequence). The CDR3 extends over 16 amino acids. CDR3 amino acids: CASSLIARGPDNEQFF. The DNA for the CDR3 is TGTGCCAGCAGCTTAATAGCGCGGGGTCCGGACAATGAGCAGTTCTTC.

This chain links TRBV4-1 with TRBJ1-6, with D possibly matching TRBD1 (6 bases). CDR1 is MGHRA, CDR2 YSYEKL, per germline. The CDR3 totals 16 residues. V lost 2 bases, J lost 9 bases, and 17 bases lay in between. This CDR3 reads CASSQRVETGASPLHF. DNA for the CDR3: TGCGCCAGCAGCCAAAGAGTCGAGACAGGAGCTTCACCCCTCCACTTT.

The rearrangement joins TRBV10-3 to TRBJ2-1; 10 bases line up with TRBD2. Germline V gene data show CDR1 as ENHRY and CDR2 as SYGVKD. Trimming took 6 bases from V and 8 from J; bases not matched to a gene: 10. CDR3 size: 15 residues. The CDR3 spells CAISPTSGAGHEQFF. CDR3 DNA sequence: TGTGCCATCAGCCCCACTAGCGGGGCCGGCCATGAGCAGTTCTTC.

V and J are TRBV4-2 and TRBJ2-3; D remains unclear. V was shortened by 0 bases and J by 6 bases, with 16 bases between the two germline ends. Looked up from germline, CDR1 is LGHNA and CDR2 is YNFKEQ. The CDR3 is 16 amino acids. This CDR3 is CASSQEETTTWDTQYF. CDR3 DNA sequence: TGTGCCAGCAGCCAAGAAGAAACTACAACGTGGGATACGCAGTATTTT.

The chain recombines TRBV11-3 with TRBJ1-2, with D possibly being TRBD1 (6 bases). This CDR3 spans 18 amino acids. Per the germline V gene, CDR1 is SGHNT and CDR2 is YENEEA. V lost 3 bases, J lost 1 base, and 21 bases lay in between. The DNA for the CDR3 is TGTGCCAGCAGCTTTACACAGGTCTCGGAAGGGGGTAACTATGGCTACACCTTC. This sequence encodes CASSFTQVSEGGNYGYTF.

The chain joins TRBV29-1 to TRBJ2-1, with 10 bases identical to TRBD1. J lost 9 bases, V lost 6 bases, and 11 bases had no gene match. This CDR3 has 14 residues. CDR1 SQVTM and CDR2 ANQGSEA come from the germline V gene. CDR3 DNA sequence: TGCAGCGTGGCCGGGACAGGGGTTGAGGGTGAGCAGTTCTTC. Amino acid sequence: CSVAGTGVEGEQFF.

The chain links TRBV7-9 to TRBJ2-7, with 7 positions matching TRBD1. Germline V gene data show CDR1 as SEHNR and CDR2 as FQNEAQ (reference sequence). V gave up 2 bases and J gave up 12 bases; unmatched junction bases: 10. There are 13 residues in the CDR3. CDR3 sequence: CASSLPQGVERYF. In DNA form, the CDR3 reads TGTGCCAGCAGCTTACCTCAGGGGGTCGAGAGGTACTTC.

V is TRBV18 and J is TRBJ2-1, with 8 bases lining up with TRBD2. This CDR3 contains 14 residues. V lost 5 bases, J lost 9 bases, and 9 bases stayed unmatched. Germline CDR1 reads KGHSH; CDR2 reads LQKENI. The DNA of the CDR3 is TGTGCCAGCTCAACCATCGGGGGGGCAAGTGAGCAGTTCTTC. It encodes CASSTIGGASEQFF.

The chain joins TRBV10-3 to TRBJ1-1; no definite D call. Germline CDR1 reads ENHRY; CDR2 reads SYGVKD. With 8 bases removed from V and 5 bases from J, the gap between germline ends came to 15 bases. The CDR3 is 13 amino acids. The CDR3 nucleotides are TGTGCCATCTGGAGCCCCGGAGGGACTGAAGCTTTCTTT. As protein: CAIWSPGGTEAFF.

This chain connects TRBV4-3 to TRBJ2-3; D gene unclear. The germline V gene has CDR1 LGHNA and CDR2 YSLEER. Deletions cut 5 bases from V and 0 bases from J, with 6 bases between. This CDR3 has 13 amino acids. As DNA, the CDR3 is TGCGCCAGCAGCGCGAGGAGCACAGATACGCAGTATTTT. Translation: CASSARSTDTQYF.

The V and J genes are TRBV7-9 and TRBJ2-3; no clear D. Trimming took 4 bases from V and 0 from J, leaving 5 bases between them. Germline V gene lookup returns CDR1 SEHNR and CDR2 FQNEAQ (reference sequence). CDR3 length equals 13 residues. The CDR3 DNA reads as TGTGCCAGCAGCTGGCCTAGCACAGATACGCAGTATTTT. Translation: CASSWPSTDTQYF. The whole variable domain, remainder taken from reference TRBV7-9 and TRBJ2-3, is DTGVSQNPRHKITKRGQNVTFRCDPISEHNRLYWYRQTLGQGPEFLTYFQNEAQLEKSRLLSDRFSAERPKGSFSTLEIQRTEQGDSAMYLCASSWPSTDTQYFGPGTRLTVL.

V usage is TRBV5-4 and J usage is TRBJ2-1; possibly TRBD2 for D (7 bases). Germline values: CDR1 SGHNT, CDR2 YYREEE (reference sequence). This CDR3 region has 15 residues. Trimming stripped 3 bases from V and 8 bases from J, with 18 bases between. CDR3: CASSSGGRGPYEQFF. Written as DNA, the CDR3 is TGTGCCAGCAGCTCGGGGGGCCGTGGTCCCTATGAGCAGTTCTTC.

This chain links TRBV7-6 with TRBJ2-7; 8 bases fit TRBD1. The CDR3 is 14 amino acids. Trimming cost V 5 bases and J 2 bases; bases outside gene matches: 5. Germline V gene sequence: CDR1 SGHVS, CDR2 FNYEAQ. DNA of the CDR3: TGTGCCAGCAGCGCCGGACAGGGTCCCTACGAGCAGTACTTC. It encodes CASSAGQGPYEQYF.